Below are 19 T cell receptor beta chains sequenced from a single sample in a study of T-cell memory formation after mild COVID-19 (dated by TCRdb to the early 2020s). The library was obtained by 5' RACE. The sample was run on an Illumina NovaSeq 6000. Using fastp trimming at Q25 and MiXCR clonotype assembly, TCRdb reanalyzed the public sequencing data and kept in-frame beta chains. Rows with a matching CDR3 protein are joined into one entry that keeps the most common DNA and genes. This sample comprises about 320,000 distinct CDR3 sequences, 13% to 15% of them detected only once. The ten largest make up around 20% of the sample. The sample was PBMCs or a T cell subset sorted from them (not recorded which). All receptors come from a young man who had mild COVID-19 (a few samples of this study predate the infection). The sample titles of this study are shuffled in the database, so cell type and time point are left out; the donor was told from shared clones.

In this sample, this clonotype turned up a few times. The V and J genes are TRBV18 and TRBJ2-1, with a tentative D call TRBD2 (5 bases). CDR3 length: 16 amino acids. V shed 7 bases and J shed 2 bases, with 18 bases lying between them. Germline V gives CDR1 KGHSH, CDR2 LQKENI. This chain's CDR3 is CASCLGERQAYNEQFF. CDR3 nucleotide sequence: TGTGCCAGCTGTTTAGGAGAGCGGCAGGCCTACAATGAGCAGTTCTTC.

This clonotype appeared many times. CDR3 loop: CASSQDRTNTEAFF. As DNA, the CDR3 is TGTGCCAGCAGCCAAGATCGGACGAACACTGAAGCTTTCTTT. This chain uses TRBV4-2 with TRBJ1-1; D uncertain. V gave up 0 bases and J gave up 1 base, with 6 bases separating them. In germline, CDR1 is LGHNA, CDR2 YNFKEQ. The CDR3 runs to 14 residues.

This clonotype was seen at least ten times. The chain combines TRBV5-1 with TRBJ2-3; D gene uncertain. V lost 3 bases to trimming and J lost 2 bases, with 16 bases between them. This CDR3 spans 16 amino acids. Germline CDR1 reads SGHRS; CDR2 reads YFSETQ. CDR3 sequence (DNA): TGCGCCAGCAGCTGGCTATGGCAGAAACCCACAGATACGCAGTATTTT. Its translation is CASSWLWQKPTDTQYF.

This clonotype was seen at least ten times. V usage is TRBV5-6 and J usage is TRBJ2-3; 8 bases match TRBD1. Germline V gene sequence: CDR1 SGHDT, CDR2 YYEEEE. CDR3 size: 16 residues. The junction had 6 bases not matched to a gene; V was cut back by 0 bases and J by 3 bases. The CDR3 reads CASSLGTGKVTDTQYF. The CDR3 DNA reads TGTGCCAGCAGCTTGGGGACAGGGAAGGTGACAGATACGCAGTATTTT. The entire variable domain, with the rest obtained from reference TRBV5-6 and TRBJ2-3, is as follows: DAGVTQSPTHLIKTRGQQVTLRCSPKSGHDTVSWYQQALGQGPQFIFQYYEEEERQRGNFPDRFSGHQFPNYSSELNVNALLLGDSALYLCASSLGTGKVTDTQYFGPGTRLTVL.

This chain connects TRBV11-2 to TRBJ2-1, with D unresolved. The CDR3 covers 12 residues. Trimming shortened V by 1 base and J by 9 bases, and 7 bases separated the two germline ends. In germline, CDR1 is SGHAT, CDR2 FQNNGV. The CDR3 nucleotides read TGTGCCAGCAGCTTAGGACTTACTGAGCAGTTCTTC. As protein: CASSLGLTEQFF.

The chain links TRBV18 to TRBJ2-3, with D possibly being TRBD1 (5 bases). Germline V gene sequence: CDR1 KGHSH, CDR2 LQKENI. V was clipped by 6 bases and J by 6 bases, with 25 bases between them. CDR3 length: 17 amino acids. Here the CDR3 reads CASSLQLMGLRLDTQYF. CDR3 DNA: TGTGCCAGCTCGCTACAATTAATGGGGCTCCGTTTGGATACGCAGTATTTT.

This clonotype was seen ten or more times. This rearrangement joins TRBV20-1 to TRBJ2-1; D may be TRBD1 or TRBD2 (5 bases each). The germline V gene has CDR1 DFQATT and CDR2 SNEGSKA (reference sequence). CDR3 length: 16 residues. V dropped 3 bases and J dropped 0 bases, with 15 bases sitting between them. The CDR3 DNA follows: TGCAGTGCTAGGTCCCCTGAGGGGAGCTCCTACAATGAGCAGTTCTTC. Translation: CSARSPEGSSYNEQFF.

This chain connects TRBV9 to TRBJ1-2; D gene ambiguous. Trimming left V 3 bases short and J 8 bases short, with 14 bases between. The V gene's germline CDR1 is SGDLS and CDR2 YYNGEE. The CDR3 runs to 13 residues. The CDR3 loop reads CASSESLIQGYTF. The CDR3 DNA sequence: TGTGCCAGCAGCGAGTCCTTGATTCAAGGCTACACCTTC.

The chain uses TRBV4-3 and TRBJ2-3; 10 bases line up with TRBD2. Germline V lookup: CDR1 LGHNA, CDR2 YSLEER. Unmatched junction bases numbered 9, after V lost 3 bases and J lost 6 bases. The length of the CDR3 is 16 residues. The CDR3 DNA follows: TGCGCCAGCAGCCAGGATCGTAGCGGGGGGTTGGATACGCAGTATTTT. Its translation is CASSQDRSGGLDTQYF.

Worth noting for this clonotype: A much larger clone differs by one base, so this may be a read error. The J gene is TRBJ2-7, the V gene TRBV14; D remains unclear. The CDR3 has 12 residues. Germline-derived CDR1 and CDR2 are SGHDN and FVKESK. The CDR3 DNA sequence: TGTGCCAGCGTTATGTCTGCACTCGAGAAGTACGTC. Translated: CASVMSALEKYV.

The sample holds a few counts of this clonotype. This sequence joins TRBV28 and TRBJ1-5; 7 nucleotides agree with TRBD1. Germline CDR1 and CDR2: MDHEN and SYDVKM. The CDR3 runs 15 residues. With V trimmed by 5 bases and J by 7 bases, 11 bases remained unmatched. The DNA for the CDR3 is TGTGCCAGCAGTACAAATTCAGGGGGGAAACAGCCCCAGCATTTT. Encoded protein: CASSTNSGGKQPQHF.

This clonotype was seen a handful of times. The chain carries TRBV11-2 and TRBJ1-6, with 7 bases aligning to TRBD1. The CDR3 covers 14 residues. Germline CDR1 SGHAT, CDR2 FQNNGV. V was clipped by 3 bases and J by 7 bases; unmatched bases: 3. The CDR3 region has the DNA TGTGCCAGCAGCTTGACAGGGAACAATTCACCCCTCCACTTT. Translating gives CASSLTGNNSPLHF.

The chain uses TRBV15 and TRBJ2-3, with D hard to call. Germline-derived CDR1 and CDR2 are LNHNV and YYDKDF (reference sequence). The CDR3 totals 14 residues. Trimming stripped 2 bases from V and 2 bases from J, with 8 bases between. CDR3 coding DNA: TGTGCCACCAGCAGAAGGGTATCCACAGATACGCAGTATTTT. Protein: CATSRRVSTDTQYF.

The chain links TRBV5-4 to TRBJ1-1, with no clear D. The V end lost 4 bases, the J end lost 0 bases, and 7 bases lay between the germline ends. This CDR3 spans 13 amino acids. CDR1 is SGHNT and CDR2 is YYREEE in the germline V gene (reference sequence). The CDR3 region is CASSPAMNTEAFF. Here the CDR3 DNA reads TGTGCCAGCAGCCCCGCGATGAACACTGAAGCTTTCTTT.

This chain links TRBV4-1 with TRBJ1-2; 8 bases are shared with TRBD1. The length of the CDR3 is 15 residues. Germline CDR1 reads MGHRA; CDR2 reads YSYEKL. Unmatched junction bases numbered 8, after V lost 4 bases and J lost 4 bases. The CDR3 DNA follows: TGCGCCAGCAGCCTCACCGACAGGGGACGCTATGGCTACACCTTC. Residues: CASSLTDRGRYGYTF.

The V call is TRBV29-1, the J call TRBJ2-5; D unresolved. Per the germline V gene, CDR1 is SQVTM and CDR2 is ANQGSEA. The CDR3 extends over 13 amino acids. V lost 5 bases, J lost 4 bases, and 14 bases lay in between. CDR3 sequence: CSVLDQRGETQYF. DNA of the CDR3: TGCAGCGTTCTCGACCAGCGTGGAGAGACCCAGTACTTC.

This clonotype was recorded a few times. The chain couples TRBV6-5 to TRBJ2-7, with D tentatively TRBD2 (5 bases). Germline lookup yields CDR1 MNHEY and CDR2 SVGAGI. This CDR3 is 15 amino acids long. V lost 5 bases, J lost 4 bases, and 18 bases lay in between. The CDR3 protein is CASSLNPTGIYEQYF. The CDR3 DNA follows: TGTGCCAGCAGTCTCAATCCGACGGGAATTTACGAGCAGTACTTC.

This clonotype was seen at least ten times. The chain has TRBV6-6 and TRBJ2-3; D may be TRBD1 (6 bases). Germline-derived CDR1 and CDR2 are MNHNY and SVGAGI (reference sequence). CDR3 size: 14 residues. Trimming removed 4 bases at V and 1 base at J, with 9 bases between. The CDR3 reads CASSSPGGTDTQYF. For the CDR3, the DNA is TGTGCCAGCAGTTCCCCAGGGGGCACAGATACGCAGTATTTT.

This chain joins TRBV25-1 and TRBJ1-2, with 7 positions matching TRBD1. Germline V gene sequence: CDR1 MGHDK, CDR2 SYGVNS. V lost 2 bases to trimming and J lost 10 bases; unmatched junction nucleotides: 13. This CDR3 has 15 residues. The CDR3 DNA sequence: TGTGCCAGCAGTGAAATGTTTCGACAGGGAAAGGTCTACACCTTC. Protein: CASSEMFRQGKVYTF.